The present entry profiles one TCR beta chain with its context. Distinct nucleotide sequences in the sample also encode this CDR3. Those enrolled, adults aged 18 to 89 years, came from about two dozen US areas. The data stem from a study of blood T cell repertoires in COVID-19. Study background: Sources were T cells, B-cell-depleted T cells, or PBMCs; the material itself was cDNA or gDNA.

Original processing notes: The authors estimated nucleated cell counts from reference gene primer amplification. The repertoire was sequenced with immunoSEQ multiplex PCR; TCRdb's copy has only in-frame clones and lacks some. V, J and clone size are those of that table, while D and trimming were read from the DNA. The table has some 300,000 clones, roughly 88% seen once. The sample taken for sequencing was PBMCs or T cells enriched from blood (not recorded which). The clonotype was recovered from a woman aged 25 to 39 who had recovered from COVID-19.

Here the CDR3 DNA reads TGTGCCAGTTCGCCATTAAAAGCGGGGGGCTACAATGAGCAGTTCTTC. Encoded protein: CASSPLKAGGYNEQFF. The chain recombines TRBV18 with TRBJ2-1, with 9 bases aligning to TRBD2. The CDR3 runs to 16 residues. V lost 9 bases and J lost 3; bases outside the gene matches: 12. The germline V gene has CDR1 KGHSH and CDR2 LQKENI.